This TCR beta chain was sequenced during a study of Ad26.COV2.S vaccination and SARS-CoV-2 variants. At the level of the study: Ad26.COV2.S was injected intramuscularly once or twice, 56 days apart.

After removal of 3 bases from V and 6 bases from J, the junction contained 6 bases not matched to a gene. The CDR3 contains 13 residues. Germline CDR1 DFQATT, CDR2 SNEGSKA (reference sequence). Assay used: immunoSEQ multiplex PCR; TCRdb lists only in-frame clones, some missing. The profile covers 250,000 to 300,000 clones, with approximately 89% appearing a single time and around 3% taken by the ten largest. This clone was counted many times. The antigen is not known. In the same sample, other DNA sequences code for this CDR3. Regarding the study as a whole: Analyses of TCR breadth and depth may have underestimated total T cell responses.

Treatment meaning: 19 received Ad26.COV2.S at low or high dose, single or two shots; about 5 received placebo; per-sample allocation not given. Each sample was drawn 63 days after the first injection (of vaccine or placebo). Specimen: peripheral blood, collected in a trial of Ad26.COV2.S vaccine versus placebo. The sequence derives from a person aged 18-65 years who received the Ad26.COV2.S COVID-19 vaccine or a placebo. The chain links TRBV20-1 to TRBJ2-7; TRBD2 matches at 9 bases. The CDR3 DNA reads TGCAGTGCTAGTTTAGCGGGAGTTGGCGAGCAGTACTTC. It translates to CSASLAGVGEQYF.